This section outlines one TCR beta chain sequence together with its context. Its target is not known. This CDR3 has 20 amino acids. Germline lookup yields CDR1 LGHNA and CDR2 YSLEER. V shed 0 bases and J 9 bases; nucleotides not matched to a gene: 19. The study ran its PCR with 60 Vbeta and 13 Jbeta primers. Sequencing was performed with immunoSEQ multiplex PCR; in TCRdb, only in-frame clones are kept and a portion is missing. This sample's table reports roughly 45,000 clones. The source of the sample is a study of cytomegalovirus exposure and HLA in healthy donors. Study-wide results and limits: CMV serostatus stood as the only immune exposure information on hand. Clonal expansion was found to be greater in HLA-associated TCR beta chains than in equally common others in a later analysis.

Healthy individuals who donated bone marrow served as the donors. The sample comprised PBMCs. The clonotype was recovered from a woman between 25 and 40 years old in good health and CMV-seronegative. The genes are TRBV4-3 and TRBJ2-1; 11 bases align to TRBD2. CDR3 loop: CASSQEFTAPTSGSEGEQFF. The CDR3, as DNA: TGCGCCAGCAGCCAAGAATTTACAGCCCCAACTAGCGGGAGCGAAGGTGAGCAGTTCTTC.